This T cell receptor beta chain stems from a study of cytomegalovirus exposure and HLA in healthy donors. In the PCR, 60 Vbeta and 13 Jbeta primers were used. Generated by immunoSEQ multiplex PCR, the TCRdb table keeps only in-frame clones and is missing some. The sample lists 200,000 to 250,000 clones, about 84% occurring once. In germline, CDR1 is MNHEY, CDR2 SMNVEV (reference sequence). Trimming took 6 bases from V and 5 from J, leaving 16 bases between them. This CDR3 comprises 14 residues. Though probably carrying unrecorded immune exposures, donors were nominally healthy at sampling. V and J are TRBV27 and TRBJ2-5; a possible D gene is TRBD2 (6 bases). This clonotype was obtained from a human donor in good health. Sequencing used PBMCs. The CDR3 spells CASRPSGEEETQYF. As DNA, the CDR3 is TGTGCCAGCAGGCCCAGTGGGGAGGAGGAGACCCAGTACTTC.